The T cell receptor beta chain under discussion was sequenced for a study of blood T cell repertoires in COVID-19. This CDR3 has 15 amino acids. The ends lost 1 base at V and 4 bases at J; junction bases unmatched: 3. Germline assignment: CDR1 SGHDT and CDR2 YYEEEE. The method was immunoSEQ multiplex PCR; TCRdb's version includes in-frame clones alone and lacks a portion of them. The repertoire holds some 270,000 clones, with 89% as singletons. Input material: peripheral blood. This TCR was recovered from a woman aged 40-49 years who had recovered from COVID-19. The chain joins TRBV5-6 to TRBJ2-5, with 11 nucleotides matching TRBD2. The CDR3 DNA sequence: TGTGCCAGCAGCTTGATAGCGGGAGGGCCAGAGACCCAGTACTTC. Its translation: CASSLIAGGPETQYF.